Presented here are 23 T cell receptor beta chains from one specimen sequenced in a study of shared T cell receptors in the human thymus. The assay was immunoSEQ multiplex PCR, and TCRdb's table has in-frame clones only and misses some. The sample carries about 660,000 clones, about 90% recorded once. The sample also formed part of further work on human thymus T cells.

The material sequenced was thymocytes. Every receptor here comes from a boy younger than two with a congenital heart defect.

This clone has a single count. CDR3 nucleotides: TGCGCCAGCAGCCAAGCTCAGCGGGGGCCCCGCCCTTACAATGAGCAGTTCTTC. Translated: CASSQAQRGPRPYNEQFF. V is TRBV4-3 and J is TRBJ2-1; TRBD2 matches 8 bases. The V and J ends lost 1 base and 4 bases, in that order; junction bases with no gene match: 12. This CDR3 comprises 18 residues. Germline-derived CDR1 and CDR2 are LGHNA and YSLEER.

The CDR3 is CSVGEQQGYGYTF. CDR3 nucleotides: TGCAGCGTTGGGGAACAACAGGGGTATGGCTACACCTTC. The chain joins TRBV29-1 to TRBJ1-2, with 7 bases lining up with TRBD1. Trimming cost V 4 bases and J 5 bases; bases outside gene matches: 7. The CDR3 loop spans 13 amino acids. Germline lookup yields CDR1 SQVTM and CDR2 ANQGSEA.

This chain uses TRBV5-4 with TRBJ2-5; D is possibly TRBD2 (6 bases). Trimming left V 0 bases short and J 5 bases short, with 11 bases between. The CDR3 has 14 amino acids. Germline CDR1 SGHNT, CDR2 YYREEE (reference sequence). CDR3 region: CASSLGRDGETQYF. CDR3 in DNA: TGTGCCAGCAGCTTGGGGCGGGACGGCGAGACCCAGTACTTC.

This clone appeared a few times. The chain joins TRBV5-4 to TRBJ1-1, with D unclear. Germline V CDR1 and CDR2: SGHNT, YYREEE (reference sequence). CDR3 length: 17 amino acids. Deletions cut 1 base from V and 0 bases from J, with 16 bases between. The CDR3 nucleotides are TGTGCCAGCAGCTTGCGGAGGGCCTACTTAATGAACACTGAAGCTTTCTTT. It codes for CASSLRRAYLMNTEAFF.

J is TRBJ2-1 and V is TRBV10-1; D perhaps matches TRBD2 (6 bases). The CDR3 runs 14 residues. V was pared by 10 bases and J by 8 bases, with 21 bases between. Germline V gives CDR1 WNHNN, CDR2 SYGVQD (reference sequence). The CDR3 DNA reads TGCGCCACCGCCCAGCGGGTTGGGGAGGATGAGCAGTTCTTC. Residues: CATAQRVGEDEQFF.

This clone was counted only a few times. The chain links TRBV30 to TRBJ1-1; 8 bases align to TRBD1. CDR3 size: 13 residues. The germline V gene encodes CDR1 GTSNPN and CDR2 SVGIG (reference sequence). J was trimmed by 5 bases and V by 3 bases; bases with no gene match: 5. CDR3 sequence reads: CAWRDRGRTEAFF. DNA of the CDR3: TGTGCCTGGAGAGACAGGGGAAGAACTGAAGCTTTCTTT.

The rearrangement links TRBV2 to TRBJ2-3; weak D call: TRBD1 (5 bases). The CDR3 length is 14 residues. V was pared by 7 bases and J by 7 bases, with 18 bases between. Germline V gene lookup returns CDR1 SNHLY and CDR2 FYNNEI. In DNA, the CDR3 is TGTGCCAGCATTCCCCAGGGTTACACTAATACGCAGTATTTT. It specifies CASIPQGYTNTQYF. The complete variable domain, with remaining parts taken from reference TRBV2 and TRBJ2-3, reads EPEVTQTPSHQVTQMGQEVILRCVPISNHLYFYWYRQILGQKVEFLVSFYNNEISEKSEIFDDQFSVERPDGSNFTLKIRSTKLEDSAMYFCASIPQGYTNTQYFGPGTRLTVL.

V and J are TRBV28 and TRBJ2-3, with D possibly TRBD2 on 5 matching bases. Looked up from germline, CDR1 is MDHEN and CDR2 is SYDVKM. V lost 6 bases, J lost 0 bases, and 10 bases lay in between. The CDR3 is made up of 14 amino acids. CDR3 nucleotides: TGTGCCAGCAGCCTCAGGACTAGCACAGATACGCAGTATTTT. Translating gives CASSLRTSTDTQYF.

V usage is TRBV30 and J usage is TRBJ2-1, with 7 positions matching TRBD1. Looked up from germline, CDR1 is GTSNPN and CDR2 is SVGIG (reference sequence). Losses at the gene ends were 0 bases for V and 5 bases for J; bases not matched to a gene: 13. The CDR3 length is 17 residues. CDR3 DNA sequence: TGTGCCTGGAGTGTACTCGCCCCAGGGGGTGTCCACAATGAGCAGTTCTTC. This sequence encodes CAWSVLAPGGVHNEQFF.

This clone has only one observation. This chain links TRBV6-4 with TRBJ2-7, with 7 bases that match TRBD1. J gave up 6 bases and V 2 bases, and 7 bases lay outside the gene matches. Germline V gene data show CDR1 as MRHNA and CDR2 as SNTAGT. The CDR3 is 14 residues long. In DNA, the CDR3 is TGTGCCAGCAGTGACAGACAGGGAGCTGGCGAGCAGTACTTC. This translates into CASSDRQGAGEQYF.

The chain has TRBV4-3 and TRBJ2-3, with 9 bases aligning to TRBD1. The CDR3 totals 17 residues. Germline CDR1 reads LGHNA; CDR2 reads YSLEER. J was trimmed by 1 base and V by 0 bases; bases with no gene match: 5. The DNA of the CDR3 is TGCGCCAGCAGCCAAGATGGGACAGGGTTGGGCACAGATACGCAGTATTTT. It yields the protein CASSQDGTGLGTDTQYF.

V is TRBV6-5 and J is TRBJ2-7; the match to TRBD1 covers 8 bases. After removal of 6 bases from V and 7 bases from J, the junction contained 14 bases not matched to a gene. This CDR3 has 15 residues. The V gene's germline CDR1 is MNHEY and CDR2 SVGAGI. The CDR3, as DNA: TGTGCCAGCAGGCCCCGGACAGGGTGGGAATGGGAGCAGTACTTC. Translating it yields CASRPRTGWEWEQYF.

The chain combines TRBV4-3 with TRBJ2-1, with 15 bases matching TRBD2. Germline V gives CDR1 LGHNA, CDR2 YSLEER. V shed 1 base and J 6 bases; nucleotides not matched to a gene: 16. The CDR3 covers 21 residues. CDR3 coding DNA: TGCGCCAGCAGCCAAGCTCCCGGACTAGCGGGGGGGCATCGGACACTCAATGAGCAGTTCTTC. Its protein product is CASSQAPGLAGGHRTLNEQFF.

This clone was seen a single time. The V gene is TRBV29-1, the J gene TRBJ1-4, with 8 bases identical to TRBD1. The germline V gene has CDR1 SQVTM and CDR2 ANQGSEA. With 7 bases clipped from V and 10 bases from J, the junction kept 11 bases outside the gene matches. This CDR3 spans 13 amino acids. This chain's CDR3 is CSALGQGAGKLFF. In nucleotides, the CDR3 is TGCAGCGCCCTAGGACAGGGAGCTGGAAAACTGTTTTTT.

This chain joins TRBV2 and TRBJ1-6; no definite D call. This CDR3 is built from 12 residues. Trimming pared 1 base from V and 10 bases from J, leaving 5 bases between. Germline V gene sequence: CDR1 SNHLY, CDR2 FYNNEI. CDR3 in DNA: TGTGCCAGCAGTGAAGGTTCGTCACCCCTCCACTTT. Its translation is CASSEGSSPLHF. The full variable domain, rest sourced from reference TRBV2 and TRBJ1-6, is EPEVTQTPSHQVTQMGQEVILRCVPISNHLYFYWYRQILGQKVEFLVSFYNNEISEKSEIFDDQFSVERPDGSNFTLKIRSTKLEDSAMYFCASSEGSSPLHFGNGTRLTVT.

This chain links TRBV5-4 with TRBJ2-2; D remains ambiguous. The CDR3 is 13 residues long. Germline CDR1 reads SGHNT; CDR2 reads YYREEE (reference sequence). The V gene lost 1 base and the J gene lost 2 bases, with 3 bases spanning the gap. CDR3 sequence: CASSLTNTGELFF. DNA of the CDR3: TGTGCCAGCAGCTTGACTAACACCGGGGAGCTGTTTTTT.

This clone was detected only a few times. In the same sample, other DNA sequences code for this CDR3. The chain employs TRBV5-6 and TRBJ2-1; D perhaps matches TRBD2 (6 bases). The germline V gene encodes CDR1 SGHDT and CDR2 YYEEEE. The CDR3 is 13 amino acids. V gave up 4 bases and J gave up 9 bases, with 14 bases separating them. This CDR3 reads CASSGGLIPEQFF. DNA of the CDR3: TGTGCCAGCAGCGGCGGACTAATTCCTGAGCAGTTCTTC. The full variable domain, in which reference TRBV5-6 and TRBJ2-1 provide the parts outside the CDR3, is DAGVTQSPTHLIKTRGQQVTLRCSPKSGHDTVSWYQQALGQGPQFIFQYYEEEERQRGNFPDRFSGHQFPNYSSELNVNALLLGDSALYLCASSGGLIPEQFFGPGTRLTVL.

The V gene is TRBV28, the J gene TRBJ1-2; D might be TRBD1 (5 bases). The CDR3 loop spans 15 amino acids. V was cut by 2 bases and J by 4 bases, with 14 bases left in between. CDR1 and CDR2 from the germline V gene are MDHEN and SYDVKM. The CDR3 region is CASSLGVRVSYGYTF. The CDR3, as DNA: TGTGCCAGCAGTTTAGGCGTCAGGGTGAGCTATGGCTACACCTTC.

The chain uses TRBV23-1 and TRBJ1-5; D gene uncertain. TRBV23-1 is filed as an ORF, its function uncertain. V lost 0 bases and J lost 5, with 17 bases in between. This CDR3 spans 17 amino acids. The CDR3 DNA reads TGCGCCAGCAGTCAATCTGGCCCTGTCGGGGATTATCAGCCCCAGCATTTT. It encodes CASSQSGPVGDYQPQHF.

The chain combines TRBV12-5 with TRBJ2-3; TRBD2 might be the D (5 bases). From germline, CDR1 is LGHNT and CDR2 FRNRAP. The CDR3 length is 15 residues. V lost 6 bases and J 0 bases, leaving 13 bases between the germline ends. The CDR3 DNA follows: TGTGCTAGTGGAGTCAGCGGTAATAGCACAGATACGCAGTATTTT. It codes for CASGVSGNSTDTQYF.

The V call is TRBV15, the J call TRBJ2-1; tentative D call: TRBD1 (6 bases). The V and J ends lost 1 base and 0 bases respectively, with 10 bases between them. The CDR3 has 16 amino acids. Germline V lookup: CDR1 LNHNV, CDR2 YYDKDF (reference sequence). Here the CDR3 reads CATSRGGHFSYNEQFF. CDR3 bases: TGTGCCACCAGCAGAGGGGGACATTTCTCCTACAATGAGCAGTTCTTC.

The CDR3 DNA is TGTGCCAGTAGTAAAAAGACAGGGCCCCCCTATGGCTACACCTTC. This codes for CASSKKTGPPYGYTF. This rearrangement joins TRBV19 to TRBJ1-2; 7 nucleotides agree with TRBD1. The germline gives CDR1 LNHDA, CDR2 SQIVND (reference sequence). J lost 4 bases, V lost 4 bases, and 9 bases had no gene match. The CDR3 covers 15 residues.

The rearrangement uses TRBV7-7 and TRBJ2-1; 9 bases align to TRBD1. The length of the CDR3 is 13 residues. Looked up from germline, CDR1 is SSHAT and CDR2 is FNYEAQ (reference sequence). The CDR3 bases are TGTGCTGGGCGGGACAGGGTCGACAATGAGCAGTTCTTC. Protein: CAGRDRVDNEQFF.